This record concerns one T cell receptor (beta chain) sequence. Germline assignment: CDR1 DFQATT and CDR2 SNEGSKA (reference sequence). The CDR3 totals 15 residues. Following a re-call of the 5' RACE reads, TCRdb has one entry per CDR3 protein and lacks DNA. The specimen's table records 500,000 to 600,000 distinct CDR3 sequences. The data were obtained in a study of T cells expressing NK-cell markers. This TCR derives from a man younger than 30 in good health. The chain carries TRBV20-1 and TRBJ1-5; TCRdb names TRBD1, which stays unverified in the absence of DNA. Sequencing was done on a sample of blood T cells: a sorted CD56 or NKG2C T cell subset, CD4+ or CD8+ T cells, or bulk PBMC T cells (not recorded which). CDR3 region: CSASPMAGAFGPQHF.